This TCR beta chain is from a study of control samples from healthy donors and cancer patients. The data were produced by immunoSEQ multiplex PCR, yet TCRdb's version contains in-frame clones alone and is incomplete. This repertoire shows 140,000 to 150,000 clones, around 92% found once; its top ten account for 3.2%. This CDR3 comprises 14 residues. Per the germline V gene, CDR1 is LNHDA and CDR2 is SQIVND (reference sequence). The V end was cut by 3 bases, the J end by 6 bases, with 11 bases between. The sample consisted of blood. The receptor comes from a man aged 30-40 years in good health. The chain has TRBV19 and TRBJ1-4; unclear D gene. This chain's CDR3 is CASSMRAGDEKLFF. The CDR3 DNA reads TGTGCCAGTAGTATGAGGGCTGGGGATGAAAAACTGTTTTTT.